The rows below give T cell receptor beta chains drawn from one sample of a study of T cell responses to AZD1222 COVID-19 vaccine. The method was immunoSEQ multiplex PCR; TCRdb's version includes in-frame clones alone and lacks a portion of them. The profile covers roughly 150,000 clones, with around nine tenths appearing a single time and around 1.1% taken by the ten largest. Material: peripheral blood, obtained 28 days after the second AZD1222 dose. The receptors shown here come from an adult who received the AZD1222 COVID-19 vaccine. The CDR3 runs from the conserved cysteine through the conserved F or W. A D gene is named only where the DNA matches it firmly. The size field is filled for only some rows; it gives once, few, many or a size class.

J,D,V,size,DNA,CDR3
TRBJ1-2,NA,TRBV25-1,once,TGTGCCAGCTCTCTTTCCCTTAACTATGGCTACACCTTC,CASSLSLNYGYTF
TRBJ2-7,TRBD1,TRBV5-6,NA,TGTGCCAGCAGCTTACAGGGGTTTTCCTACGAGCAGTACTTC,CASSLQGFSYEQYF
TRBJ2-4,NA,TRBV6-1,NA,TGTGCCAGCAGTGTCTGGGGGGAGGTCCGCCTCGCATTTAATAAAAACATTCAGTACTTC,CASSVWGEVRLAFNKNIQYF
TRBJ1-5,NA,TRBV5-8,NA,TGTGCCAGCAGCTTGGCGGGGGGCGACAATCAGCCCCAGCATTTT,CASSLAGGDNQPQHF
TRBJ2-2,NA,TRBV5-4,NA,TGTGCCAGCAGTACGGACCCGTTACAAGCCGGGGAGCTGTTTTTT,CASSTDPLQAGELFF
TRBJ2-4,NA,TRBV19,NA,TGTGCCAGTAGTATAGCCGAACAGGGGAGGGCCAAAAACATTCAGTACTTC,CASSIAEQGRAKNIQYF
TRBJ2-3,NA,TRBV5-4,NA,TGTGCCAGCAGCTCGCAGGGGGGGAGCACAGATACGCAGTATTTT,CASSSQGGSTDTQYF
TRBJ1-2,NA,TRBV4-3,once,TGCGCCAGCAGCCAAGGCGGGCTGGCCAGGGACTATGGCTACACCTTC,CASSQGGLARDYGYTF
TRBJ1-2,NA,TRBV5-6,NA,TGTGCCAGCAGCTTGGGACAGAACTATGGCTACACCTTC,CASSLGQNYGYTF
TRBJ1-2,NA,TRBV29-1,NA,TGCAGCGCCCCCCTTGGGCTTGGCTACACCTTC,CSAPLGLGYTF
TRBJ2-7,TRBD1,TRBV15,NA,TGTGCCACCGCATGGGACAGGGGGCACTACGAGCAGTACTTC,CATAWDRGHYEQYF
TRBJ1-5,NA,TRBV7-8,NA,TGTGCCAGCAGCCCAGCCGGCACGAACGGTCAGCCCCAGCATTTT,CASSPAGTNGQPQHF
TRBJ1-2,NA,TRBV5-1,NA,TGCGCCAGCAGCCCTGACAGGAAGAGTAGCGAGCAGAGATATGGCTACACCTTC,CASSPDRKSSEQRYGYTF
TRBJ1-1,NA,TRBV20-1,NA,TGCAGTGCCCGGGGGAACACTGAAGCTTTCTTT,CSARGNTEAFF
TRBJ2-3,NA,TRBV19,few,TGTGCCAGTAGTAGGCTTCTTTTAATTGGGGGGGATACGCAGTATTTT,CASSRLLLIGGDTQYF
TRBJ2-1,NA,TRBV15,NA,TGTGCCACCAGCCCCCTCCTGGGTGGTGAGCAGTTCTTC,CATSPLLGGEQFF
TRBJ2-3,TRBD2,TRBV11-2,NA,TGTGCCAGCAGCTTAGGGAACCTAGCGGGGATAAGCACAGATACGCAGTATTTT,CASSLGNLAGISTDTQYF
TRBJ2-6,NA,TRBV5-1,NA,TGCGCCAGCAGCTTGGCTGGGGCCAACGTCCTGACTTTC,CASSLAGANVLTF
TRBJ1-1,NA,TRBV19,NA,TGTGCCAGTAGTATGGGTAGGACAATGAACACTGAAGCTTTCTTT,CASSMGRTMNTEAFF
TRBJ2-7,NA,TRBV4-1,NA,TGCGCCAGCAGCCGCGTTGGGGATGATGGATACGAGCAGTACTTC,CASSRVGDDGYEQYF
TRBJ1-5,TRBD1,TRBV18,NA,TGTGCCAGCTCACCGCGTTCAGGGGGCTCTCATCAGCCCCAGCATTTT,CASSPRSGGSHQPQHF
TRBJ2-7,NA,TRBV19,NA,TGTGCCAGTAGTATCCGTACACTCTACGAGCAGTACTTC,CASSIRTLYEQYF
TRBJ2-1,NA,TRBV6-2/TRBV6-3,NA,TGTGCCAGCAGTTGGACGGGCTACTACAATGAGCAGTTCTTC,CASSWTGYYNEQFF
TRBJ1-2,TRBD1,TRBV27,NA,TGTGCCAGCAGTTTAAGTGGACAGGCTCCTAACTATGGCTACACCTTC,CASSLSGQAPNYGYTF
TRBJ2-3,TRBD1,TRBV20-1,NA,TGCAGTGCTAGTACCAGGGGGCGAGGGGTCGCAGATACGCAGTATTTT,CSASTRGRGVADTQYF
TRBJ1-1,NA,TRBV6-5,NA,TGTGCCAGCAGTTACTCGGGCAGGGTGGCTGAAGCTTTCTTT,CASSYSGRVAEAFF
TRBJ1-1,NA,TRBV9,NA,TGTGCCAGCACCCCTAATCCCATGAACACTGAAGCTTTCTTT,CASTPNPMNTEAFF
TRBJ1-3,NA,TRBV19,few,TGTGCCAGTAGTATAAGGGGGGCGCACGGAAACACCATATATTTT,CASSIRGAHGNTIYF
TRBJ2-7,NA,TRBV5-4,NA,TGTGCCAGCAGCTCCGACTCCTACGAGCAGTACTTC,CASSSDSYEQYF
TRBJ2-3,NA,TRBV7-9,NA,TGTGCCAGCAGCTTAATGGCAGGTGGAGATACGCAGTATTTT,CASSLMAGGDTQYF
TRBJ1-2,NA,TRBV20-1,NA,TGCAGTGCTAGATTCGCAGGGCAAACCTTC,CSARFAGQTF
TRBJ2-3,NA,TRBV27,NA,TGTGCCAGCAGTTTCCAAGGCTTACAGACGGCAGATACGCAGTATTTT,CASSFQGLQTADTQYF
TRBJ2-1,TRBD2,TRBV9,NA,TGTGCCAGCAGCCTCGGGACTAGCGGGGGGTACAATGAGCAGTTCTTC,CASSLGTSGGYNEQFF
TRBJ2-7,NA,TRBV7-9,NA,TGTGCCAGCAGCTTAGTGACAGCCTACGAGCAGTACTTC,CASSLVTAYEQYF
TRBJ2-7,TRBD1,TRBV7-8,few,TGTGCCAGCAGACCCCGGGACAGGGCCTACGAGCAGTACTTC,CASRPRDRAYEQYF
TRBJ2-5,NA,TRBV2,NA,TGTGCCAGCAGTGATCCGGACTACCCACCAGAGACCCAGTACTTC,CASSDPDYPPETQYF
TRBJ2-7,NA,TRBV5-4,NA,TGTGCCAGCAGCTTGGAGGACCCCTCGGGTTACGAGCAGTACTTC,CASSLEDPSGYEQYF
TRBJ2-1,TRBD1,TRBV6-5,NA,TGTGCCAGCTTCCTTCGGGACAGGTCATACAATGAGCAGTTCTTC,CASFLRDRSYNEQFF
TRBJ1-1,NA,TRBV18,NA,TGTGCCAGCTCACCCTCCCGTACCGGGACTGAAGCTTTCTTT,CASSPSRTGTEAFF
TRBJ2-6,NA,TRBV19,NA,TGTGCCAGTTCGAGGGAAGCCTATGGGGCCAACGTCCTGACTTTC,CASSREAYGANVLTF
TRBJ2-1,NA,TRBV5-6,NA,TGTGCCAGCAGCAAACAGAGTTGGGGGGCCCTATCCTCACACAATGAGCAGTTCTTC,CASSKQSWGALSSHNEQFF
TRBJ1-1,NA,TRBV6-5,once,TGTGCCAGCAGTTACACTCGGGGGGGCTTGAACACTGAAGCTTTCTTT,CASSYTRGGLNTEAFF
TRBJ2-3,NA,TRBV19,NA,TGTGCCAGTACGAACGGGGGATCCACAGATACGCAGTATTTT,CASTNGGSTDTQYF
TRBJ1-1,NA,TRBV7-8,NA,TGTGCCAGCAGCTTAGGTAGGGGTGGTGCTTTCTTT,CASSLGRGGAFF
TRBJ1-1,TRBD1,TRBV10-1,NA,TGCGCCAGCAGTGGGGACAGGGGGAACACTGAAGCTTTCTTT,CASSGDRGNTEAFF
TRBJ1-2,NA,TRBV5-1,once,TGCGCCAGCAGCGCGGACATTGAAGGCTACACCTTC,CASSADIEGYTF
TRBJ2-7,TRBD1,TRBV29-1,NA,TGCAGCGTTGAAGGGGACAGGGGGCTCGACGAGCAGTACTTC,CSVEGDRGLDEQYF
TRBJ2-1,NA,TRBV19,NA,TGTGCCAGTAGACGGGGGAGCTCCTACAATGAGCAGTTCTTC,CASRRGSSYNEQFF
TRBJ1-2,NA,TRBV6-1,NA,TGTGCCAGCAGTGAAACAAATGACTATGGCTACACCTTC,CASSETNDYGYTF
TRBJ1-4,TRBD1,TRBV5-5,NA,TGTGCCAGCAGTTCCGGGACAGTTAATGAAAAACTGTTTTTT,CASSSGTVNEKLFF
TRBJ1-2,NA,TRBV6-5,few,TGTGCCAGCAGGGACCGGCCGGGCGAGGGTGGCTACACCTTC,CASRDRPGEGGYTF
TRBJ1-2,TRBD1,TRBV19,NA,TGTGCCAGCTCGACCCCACCGGGACAGGCAAACTATGGCTACACCTTC,CASSTPPGQANYGYTF
TRBJ1-2,NA,TRBV20-1,NA,TGCAGTGCTAGTTGGGGGGGAAACTATGGCTACACCTTC,CSASWGGNYGYTF
TRBJ1-2,NA,TRBV3-1/TRBV3-2,NA,TGTGCCAGCACCGCGTGCGGGTTAGGGTTCTATGGCTACACCTTC,CASTACGLGFYGYTF
TRBJ2-7,TRBD2,TRBV6-5,few,TGTGCCAGCAGTTTTGACGGGGGGGCCTCCTACGAGCAGTACTTC,CASSFDGGASYEQYF
TRBJ2-7,TRBD1,TRBV6-2/TRBV6-3,NA,TGTGCCAGCAGCGGCGGGACAGGGGTCGACGAGCAGTACTTC,CASSGGTGVDEQYF
TRBJ2-2,NA,TRBV27,few,TGTGCCAGCAGTTTAAAACGGGAACGGAACACCGGGGAGCTGTTTTTT,CASSLKRERNTGELFF
TRBJ1-1,NA,TRBV9,NA,TGTGCCAGCAGCGTAAGGACGAAGGGGCTTAGCACTGAAGCTTTCTTT,CASSVRTKGLSTEAFF
TRBJ1-4,TRBD1,TRBV27,NA,TGTGCCAGCAGTTTCTTGACAGGGCCTAATGAAAAACTGTTTTTT,CASSFLTGPNEKLFF